These 6 T cell receptor beta chains originate from one sample sequenced in a study of graft-versus-host responses after intestinal transplantation. Produced via immunoSEQ multiplex PCR; TCRdb's table is partial and in-frame only. The data show about 43,000 clones, about 95% seen once. The sequenced sample was PBMCs, obtained around 48 weeks after intestinal transplant. These receptors all stem from a human patient who received an intestinal transplant, so some T cells may come from the graft donor.

About this clone itself: One end of the junction varies from germline; a read error may be responsible. The rearrangement joins TRBV5-1 to TRBJ2-2; D unclear. The CDR3 is 11 amino acids. The V gene's germline CDR1 is SGHRS and CDR2 YFSETQ. Here the CDR3 reads CASRLEGELFF. As DNA, the CDR3 is TGCGCCAGCAGGTTGGAGGGGGAGCTGTTTTTT.

The chain employs TRBV5-6 and TRBJ1-5; possibly TRBD1 for D (5 bases). With 4 bases removed from V and 0 bases from J, the gap between germline ends came to 23 bases. The CDR3 length is 19 residues. Germline lookup yields CDR1 SGHDT and CDR2 YYEEEE. CDR3 loop: CASSLGGSGRDPSNQPQHF. CDR3 coding DNA: TGTGCCAGCAGCCTGGGGGGGAGCGGCAGAGACCCTAGCAATCAGCCCCAGCATTTT.

The genes are TRBV25-1 and TRBJ1-6, with 7 bases lining up with TRBD1. Germline loops: CDR1 MGHDK, CDR2 SYGVNS. J lost 10 bases, V lost 3 bases, and 3 bases had no gene match. This CDR3 is built from 13 residues. Here the CDR3 DNA reads TGTGCCAGCAGTGATGACAGGGAATCACCCCTCCACTTT. Its translation is CASSDDRESPLHF. The whole variable domain, filled in from reference TRBV25-1 and TRBJ1-6, reads EADIYQTPRYLVIGTGKKITLECSQTMGHDKMYWYQQDPGMELHLIHYSYGVNSTEKGDLSSESTVSRIRTEHFPLTLESARPSHTSQYLCASSDDRESPLHFGNGTRLTVT.

This rearrangement joins TRBV6-1 to TRBJ1-1; D uncertain. V gave up 5 bases and J gave up 3 bases, with 7 bases separating them. Germline V lookup: CDR1 MNHNS, CDR2 SASEGT. The CDR3 covers 12 residues. Here the CDR3 reads CASSYGDTEAFF. The CDR3, as DNA: TGTGCCAGCAGTTATGGGGACACTGAAGCTTTCTTT.

This CDR3 is CASSEAPPLQPQHF. CDR3 bases: TGTGCCAGCAGTGAAGCCCCTCCGCTACAGCCCCAGCATTTT. The chain is built from TRBV2 and TRBJ1-5, with no clear D. V lost 0 bases to trimming and J lost 7 bases, with 10 bases between them. CDR3 length: 14 amino acids. Germline lookup yields CDR1 SNHLY and CDR2 FYNNEI.

The chain has TRBV9 and TRBJ1-6; D is ambiguous. The V end lost 0 bases, the J end lost 10 bases, and 5 bases lay between the germline ends. The CDR3 sequence is 12 residues long. Per the germline V gene, CDR1 is SGDLS and CDR2 is YYNGEE. As DNA, the CDR3 is TGTGCCAGCAGCGTAGCAAAATCACCCCTCCACTTT. Protein product: CASSVAKSPLHF.